These 23 T cell receptor beta chains originate from one sample sequenced in a study of shared clonotypes between healthy human individuals. Clones were sequenced by immunoSEQ multiplex PCR, and TCRdb holds only the in-frame ones, with some missing. The sample has around 2,000,000 clones; over 85% are singletons. Sequencing was carried out using naive CD4+ T cells sorted from blood. Subset: CD45RA+ positively selected. Receptor source: a man aged 18 to 29 in good health.

Note on this clone: Other DNA sequences from this sample encode an identical CDR3 as well. The chain uses TRBV9 and TRBJ2-2; D is unresolved. The CDR3 runs 16 residues. CDR1 is SGDLS, CDR2 YYNGEE, per germline. The ends were cut back, 0 bases at V and 0 bases at J, with 9 bases in the middle. CDR3 in amino acids: CASSVATAANTGELFF. The CDR3 DNA reads as TGTGCCAGCAGCGTAGCTACAGCCGCGAACACCGGGGAGCTGTTTTTT.

This clone was seen once. Other DNA sequences in this specimen translate into the identical CDR3. The rearrangement joins TRBV29-1 to TRBJ1-1; no definite D call. Germline CDR1 is SQVTM and CDR2 is ANQGSEA. The CDR3 runs to 13 residues. Trimming left V 5 bases short and J 2 bases short, with 12 bases between. The CDR3 nucleotides are TGCAGCGTTACGGGGAGGCTTAACACTGAAGCTTTCTTT. It codes for CSVTGRLNTEAFF.

The chain joins TRBV6-5 to TRBJ1-6; the D gene is possibly TRBD1 (6 bases). V lost 0 bases to trimming and J lost 13 bases, with 16 bases between them. The germline gives CDR1 MNHEY, CDR2 SVGAGI. The CDR3 is made up of 15 amino acids. Here the CDR3 DNA reads TGTGCCAGCAGTTACTCGTTGACAGGACCGTCTCCCCTCCACTTT. Its protein is CASSYSLTGPSPLHF.

This chain joins TRBV25-1 and TRBJ2-5; 8 bases map to TRBD2. Germline V CDR1 and CDR2: MGHDK, SYGVNS. The CDR3 length is 14 residues. V trimming: 3 bases; J trimming: 5 bases; junction bases outside the gene matches: 5. As DNA, the CDR3 is TGTGCCAGCAGTGAGGCGGGGGGTTGGGAGACCCAGTACTTC. Residues: CASSEAGGWETQYF. The variable domain in full, with the rest retrieved from reference TRBV25-1 and TRBJ2-5, is EADIYQTPRYLVIGTGKKITLECSQTMGHDKMYWYQQDPGMELHLIHYSYGVNSTEKGDLSSESTVSRIRTEHFPLTLESARPSHTSQYLCASSEAGGWETQYFGPGTRLLVL.

The chain links TRBV28 to TRBJ1-2; D is possibly TRBD1 (6 bases). CDR1 MDHEN and CDR2 SYDVKM come from the germline V gene. Trimming removed 5 bases at V and 5 bases at J, with 12 bases between. The CDR3 totals 13 residues. CDR3 in amino acids: CASSKQGWYGYTF. In DNA, the CDR3 is TGTGCCAGCAGTAAACAGGGTTGGTATGGCTACACCTTC.

The chain recombines TRBV19 with TRBJ2-1; 7 nucleotides align to TRBD2. Trimming cost V 5 bases and J 3 bases; bases outside gene matches: 13. Germline CDR1 and CDR2: LNHDA and SQIVND (reference sequence). The CDR3 totals 17 residues. The CDR3 sequence: CASSPSFAGAYYNEQFF. In DNA form, the CDR3 reads TGTGCCAGTAGTCCAAGTTTTGCGGGAGCGTACTACAATGAGCAGTTCTTC.

The CDR3 DNA sequence: TGCGCCAGCAGCTTGGATAACAGGGGTCATTCACCCCTCCACTTT. Its protein product is CASSLDNRGHSPLHF. The V and J genes are TRBV5-1 and TRBJ1-6; TRBD1 matches at 7 bases. J lost 8 bases, V lost 0 bases, and 5 bases had no gene match. Looked up from germline, CDR1 is SGHRS and CDR2 is YFSETQ. This CDR3 spans 15 amino acids.

The CDR3 DNA sequence: TGTGCCAGCAGCGCTAAAGGGACAGGGTACCATGGCTACACCTTC. Residues: CASSAKGTGYHGYTF. The chain is built from TRBV21-1 and TRBJ1-2; TRBD1 is the table's D call, not checked against the DNA. TRBV21-1 is noted as a pseudogene. The CDR3 loop spans 15 amino acids.

The rearrangement joins TRBV29-1 to TRBJ1-1; D is undetermined. This CDR3 is 12 amino acids long. Between the trimmed V and J ends, which lost 2 bases and 4 bases, there was a span of 8 bases. From germline, CDR1 is SQVTM and CDR2 ANQGSEA. CDR3 sequence (DNA): TGCAGCGTTGAATTTGAAACCACTGAAGCTTTCTTT. Protein product: CSVEFETTEAFF.

This clone was counted once. This chain's CDR3 is CASSYSSTGGGYTF. CDR3 sequence (DNA): TGTGCCAGCAGTTACTCGTCTACAGGGGGAGGCTACACCTTC. The chain employs TRBV6-5 and TRBJ1-2, with 8 nucleotides matching TRBD1. Germline V CDR1 and CDR2: MNHEY, SVGAGI. This CDR3 contains 14 residues. V trimming: 0 bases; J trimming: 8 bases; junction bases outside the gene matches: 5.

The chain recombines TRBV7-2 with TRBJ1-2; the D is unclear. The CDR3 has 15 amino acids. CDR1 is SGHTA, CDR2 FQGNSA, per germline. V gave up 0 bases and J gave up 1 base, with 9 bases separating them. The CDR3 region is CASSLAGNFNYGYTF. In DNA form, the CDR3 reads TGTGCCAGCAGCTTAGCGGGCAATTTTAACTATGGCTACACCTTC.

Notes on this clone: A clone one base away is much larger, so this may be a read error. V and J are TRBV14 and TRBJ2-7; D not resolved. The V gene's germline CDR1 is SGHDN and CDR2 FVKESK. This CDR3 is built from 11 residues. Trimming shortened V by 4 bases and J by 5 bases, and 6 bases separated the two germline ends. In DNA, the CDR3 is TGTGCCAGCAGCCTCGAAAACGAGCAGTACTTC. Its protein product is CASSLENEQYF.

In the case of this clone: The same CDR3 is also encoded by other DNA sequences in this sample. The rearrangement uses TRBV7-2 and TRBJ2-7, with TRBD1 identical over 8 bases. With V trimmed by 3 bases and J by 3 bases, 1 base remained unmatched. The CDR3 is 13 amino acids. CDR1 and CDR2 from the germline V gene are SGHTA and FQGNSA. For the CDR3, the DNA is TGTGCCAGCAGCTTGGGGACAGGCTACGAGCAGTACTTC. Translating it yields CASSLGTGYEQYF.

This clone was detected only once. This chain links TRBV5-1 with TRBJ2-7; perhaps TRBD1 as D (6 bases). The CDR3 covers 13 residues. Deletions cut 4 bases from V and 3 bases from J, with 11 bases between. CDR1 and CDR2 from the germline V gene are SGHRS and YFSETQ. In nucleotides, the CDR3 is TGCGCCAGCAGCGCCGGACAGTTCTACGAGCAGTACTTC. Protein product: CASSAGQFYEQYF. Drawing the rest from reference TRBV5-1 and TRBJ2-7, the complete variable domain is KAGVTQTPRYLIKTRGQQVTLSCSPISGHRSVSWYQQTPGQGLQFLFEYFSETQRNKGNFPGRFSGRQFSNSRSEMNVSTLELGDSALYLCASSAGQFYEQYFGPGTRLTVT.

The chain joins TRBV6-5 to TRBJ2-7; a possible D gene is TRBD1 (6 bases). With 5 bases removed from V and 0 bases from J, the gap between germline ends came to 11 bases. Germline CDR1 MNHEY, CDR2 SVGAGI. The CDR3 extends over 14 amino acids. CDR3 nucleotide sequence: TGTGCCAGCAGTGCAGGGGACGCCTCCTACGAGCAGTACTTC. Translated, it gives CASSAGDASYEQYF.

The chain recombines TRBV7-9 with TRBJ1-2, with 7 bases that match TRBD1. Looked up from germline, CDR1 is SEHNR and CDR2 is FQNEAQ (reference sequence). This CDR3 region has 16 residues. V lost 1 base and J lost 0; bases outside the gene matches: 5. CDR3 nucleotide sequence: TGTGCCAGCAGCTTAGACGACAGGGTTTCTAACTATGGCTACACCTTC. Protein: CASSLDDRVSNYGYTF.

V and J are TRBV2 and TRBJ1-1; D call uncertain. The V and J ends lost 7 bases and 3 bases respectively, with 12 bases between them. The CDR3 has 13 amino acids. The germline CDR1 and CDR2 sequences are SNHLY and FYNNEI. The DNA for the CDR3 is TGTGCCAGCAAATTTACAGCCTACACTGAAGCTTTCTTT. Protein: CASKFTAYTEAFF.

In this sample, this clone turned up once. This clone may be a read error of a much larger clone one base away. This CDR3 is also generated by other DNA sequences in the sample. This rearrangement joins TRBV6-1 to TRBJ1-6; no reliable D call. This CDR3 is 12 amino acids long. Germline V gene sequence: CDR1 MNHNS, CDR2 SASEGT. V was shortened by 4 bases and J by 8 bases, with 6 bases between the two germline ends. The CDR3 DNA reads as TGTGCCAGCAGTGGTCGCTATTCACCCCTCCACTTT. Translating it yields CASSGRYSPLHF.

Regarding this clone: Distinct nucleotide sequences in the sample also encode this CDR3. The gene calls are TRBV7-2 and TRBJ2-7; D remains unclear. Per germline, CDR1 SGHTA and CDR2 FQGNSA. The CDR3 extends over 13 amino acids. The V end was cut by 4 bases, the J end by 1 base, with 8 bases between. CDR3 coding DNA: TGTGCCAGCAGCTCCAGAGAATCCTACGAGCAGTACTTC. Translation: CASSSRESYEQYF.

The chain uses TRBV7-3 and TRBJ2-1; the D is unclear. This CDR3 has 12 residues. Trimming took off 1 base at V and 10 bases at J, with 8 bases between the two ends. Germline lookup yields CDR1 SGHTA and CDR2 FQGTGA. The CDR3 protein is CASSLIGGEQFF. The DNA of the CDR3 is TGTGCCAGCAGCTTAATAGGTGGGGAGCAGTTCTTC.

The chain joins TRBV5-4 to TRBJ2-4; either TRBD1 or TRBD2 may fit D (5 bases each). The V end lost 0 bases, the J end lost 0 bases, and 10 bases lay between the germline ends. The CDR3 contains 16 residues. CDR1 and CDR2 (germline): SGHNT, YYREEE (reference sequence). DNA of the CDR3: TGTGCCAGCAGCTTGGTAGGGGCGGGAGCCAAAAACATTCAGTACTTC. Its translation is CASSLVGAGAKNIQYF.

As concerns this clone: The sample holds other DNA sequences that translate to the same CDR3. V gene TRBV10-3 combines with J gene TRBJ1-1; possible D gene TRBD1, 6 bases. This CDR3 comprises 15 residues. CDR1 and CDR2 (germline): ENHRY, SYGVKD. V was cut by 3 bases and J by 1 base, with 12 bases left in between. CDR3 DNA sequence: TGTGCCATCAGTGACCTCGGACAGCCGAACACTGAAGCTTTCTTT. Its translation is CAISDLGQPNTEAFF.

J is TRBJ1-1 and V is TRBV19; D is unresolved. Germline lookup yields CDR1 LNHDA and CDR2 SQIVND (reference sequence). The V gene lost 0 bases and the J gene lost 7 bases, with 12 bases spanning the gap. The CDR3 covers 14 residues. The CDR3, as DNA: TGTGCCAGTAGTATAGATGACGGACCTCTTGAAGCTTTCTTT. As protein: CASSIDDGPLEAFF. Full variable domain (rest looked up from reference TRBV19 and TRBJ1-1): DGGITQSPKYLFRKEGQNVTLSCEQNLNHDAMYWYRQDPGQGLRLIYYSQIVNDFQKGDIAEGYSVSREKKESFPLTVTSAQKNPTAFYLCASSIDDGPLEAFFGQGTRLTVV.